Following are 32 T cell receptor beta chains from one sample sequenced in a study of T cells in Graves' hyperthyroidism and ophthalmopathy. Template material for amplifying TCR beta CDR3 regions consisted of RNA transcripts. Using the HTBI primer set, a first-round RT-PCR was run on the TCR CDR3. TCRdb called the multiplex PCR reads again in MiXCR, with one record for every CDR3 protein. Of 500,000 to 800,000 distinct CDR3 sequences listed, about 45% are singletons. Source material: peripheral blood or thyroid tissue (not recorded which). These TCRs come from an adult man with Graves' disease, either hyperthyroidism or ophthalmopathy (not recorded which).

Note on this clonotype: A much larger clonotype is one base distant, so this may be a read error. The chain has TRBV7-3 and TRBJ1-6; TRBD1 matches at 8 bases. The CDR3 runs 13 residues. In germline, CDR1 is SGHTA, CDR2 FQGTGA. With 5 bases clipped from V and 8 bases from J, the junction kept 2 bases outside the gene matches. The CDR3 sequence: CASSAGQDSPLHF. CDR3 nucleotides: TGTGCCAGCAGCGCGGGACAGGATTCACCCCTCCACTTT.

Only a few counts were recorded for this clonotype. V and J are TRBV5-1 and TRBJ2-7; 7 positions match TRBD1. CDR3 length: 16 amino acids. V shed 2 bases and J 2 bases; nucleotides not matched to a gene: 10. The V gene's germline CDR1 is SGHRS and CDR2 YFSETQ. The CDR3 here is CASSFNDRAGTYEQYF. CDR3 DNA sequence: TGCGCCAGCAGCTTCAATGACAGGGCCGGTACCTACGAGCAGTACTTC.

A few counts support this clonotype. The J gene is TRBJ2-5, the V gene TRBV20-1; D is perhaps TRBD1 or TRBD2 (5 bases each). In germline, CDR1 is DFQATT, CDR2 SNEGSKA (reference sequence). V was shortened by 3 bases and J by 2 bases, with 10 bases between the two germline ends. The CDR3 runs 13 residues. The CDR3 loop is CSARRGTQETQYF. The CDR3, as DNA: TGCAGTGCTAGGAGAGGGACGCAAGAGACCCAGTACTTC.

This clonotype turned up a few times. The rearrangement links TRBV20-1 to TRBJ1-5; unclear D gene. With 2 bases removed from V and 0 bases from J, the gap between germline ends came to 8 bases. This CDR3 spans 14 amino acids. The germline gives CDR1 DFQATT, CDR2 SNEGSKA (reference sequence). For the CDR3, the DNA is TGCAGTGCTAGAAGGCAGTATAGCAATCAGCCCCAGCATTTT. Its protein is CSARRQYSNQPQHF.

This clonotype was counted at least ten times. A junction end diverges from the germline sequence, so it may reflect a read error. The chain couples TRBV5-1 to TRBJ1-1; a possible D gene is TRBD1 (6 bases). CDR3 size: 13 residues. CDR1 SGHRS and CDR2 YFSETQ come from the germline V gene. The CDR3 bases are TGTGCCAGCAGCTTAGCAGGGGCCGGTGAAGCTTTCTTT. Its protein product is CASSLAGAGEAFF.

In DNA, the CDR3 is TGTGCCAGCAAAGACCAGGGGCTCGAAGGAAAACTGTTTTTT. Residues: CASKDQGLEGKLFF. The gene calls are TRBV2 and TRBJ1-4; weak D call: TRBD1 (6 bases). V shed 7 bases and J shed 10 bases, with 19 bases lying between them. The CDR3 is made up of 14 amino acids. CDR1 and CDR2 from the germline V gene are SNHLY and FYNNEI.

This clonotype appeared a few times. The V call is TRBV6-6, the J call TRBJ1-2; D unclear. This CDR3 spans 17 amino acids. Trimming left V 0 bases short and J 1 base short, with 15 bases between. Germline CDR1 and CDR2: MNHNY and SVGAGI (reference sequence). CDR3 protein: CASSYSVEGAFNYGYTF. CDR3 nucleotides: TGTGCCAGCAGTTACTCTGTGGAGGGAGCGTTTAACTATGGCTACACCTTC.

The chain has TRBV6-5 and TRBJ1-2; TRBD1 is a possible D gene (6 bases). The CDR3 sequence is 15 residues long. Germline loops: CDR1 MNHEY, CDR2 SVGAGI. Trimming pared 2 bases from V and 2 bases from J, leaving 12 bases between. DNA for the CDR3: TGTGCCAGCAGTTACGGGGGGCTAGGCAACTATGGCTACACCTTC. Amino acids: CASSYGGLGNYGYTF.

This chain uses TRBV2 with TRBJ2-5; no reliable D call. There are 13 residues in the CDR3. V lost 5 bases to trimming and J lost 1 base, with 8 bases between them. Germline CDR1 reads SNHLY; CDR2 reads FYNNEI. CDR3 bases: TGTGCCAGCAGTCCGGTCCTCCAAGAGACCCAGTACTTC. Protein: CASSPVLQETQYF.

V gene TRBV24-1 combines with J gene TRBJ1-2, with 7 bases matching TRBD1. The CDR3 totals 13 residues. Germline-derived CDR1 and CDR2 are KGHDR and SFDVKD. V dropped 7 bases and J dropped 4; count of bases not matched to a gene: 5. CDR3 loop: CATSRDSFYGYTF. The CDR3 DNA is TGTGCCACCAGCCGGGACAGCTTCTATGGCTACACCTTC.

This clonotype has only one observation. The chain carries TRBV15 and TRBJ2-2; the match to TRBD2 covers 9 bases. Germline CDR1 is LNHNV and CDR2 is YYDKDF (reference sequence). Trimming took 0 bases from V and 5 from J; bases not matched to a gene: 13. This CDR3 contains 19 residues. The chain's CDR3 is CATSRDHREASGKTGELFF. The CDR3 DNA reads TGTGCCACCAGCAGAGACCATAGGGAGGCTAGCGGGAAAACCGGGGAGCTGTTTTTT.

This clonotype was counted once. V gene TRBV2 combines with J gene TRBJ1-4, with 9 bases matching TRBD1. The germline V gene has CDR1 SNHLY and CDR2 FYNNEI. V shed 6 bases, J shed 3 bases, and the junction held 8 bases outside the gene matches. The CDR3 covers 16 residues. The DNA of the CDR3 is TGTGCCAGCAGCCGAACAGGGGGCTGGTCTAATGAAAAACTGTTTTTT. Its translation: CASSRTGGWSNEKLFF.

This clonotype was counted between two and nine times. V is TRBV10-3 and J is TRBJ1-2, with 8 nucleotides matching TRBD1. The J segment lost 3 bases and the V segment lost 7 bases, leaving 4 bases of the junction unmatched. The germline CDR1 and CDR2 sequences are ENHRY and SYGVKD. The CDR3 is made up of 13 amino acids. As DNA, the CDR3 is TGTGCCATCAACCAGGGGGCGGACTATGGCTACACCTTC. Translated, it gives CAINQGADYGYTF.

Worth noting for this clonotype: Compared with germline, one end of the junction differs, possibly owing to a read error. The chain's CDR3 is CASSQERANTGELFF. CDR3 nucleotides: TGTGCCAGCAGCCAAGAGAGGGCGAACACCGGGGAGCTGTTTTTT. The chain uses TRBV4-1 and TRBJ2-2, with D tentatively TRBD2 (5 bases). This CDR3 has 15 amino acids. CDR1 MGHRA and CDR2 YSYEKL come from the germline V gene.

To note about this clonotype: This may come from a read error, since a much larger clone is one base off. The chain recombines TRBV10-3 with TRBJ1-2; D uncertain. Germline-derived CDR1 and CDR2 are ENHRY and SYGVKD. The V gene lost 10 bases and the J gene lost 6 bases, with 15 bases spanning the gap. The CDR3 sequence is 12 residues long. CDR3 bases: TGTGCCACCAATGGCGGTCCCCATGGCTACACCTTC. Translated, it gives CATNGGPHGYTF.

This rearrangement joins TRBV12-3 or TRBV12-4 to TRBJ2-7; possible D gene TRBD1, 5 bases. The CDR3 is made up of 13 amino acids. Trimming removed 6 bases from V and 3 bases from J, with 12 bases in between. CDR3 in amino acids: CASSKQDNYEQYF. Here the CDR3 DNA reads TGTGCCAGCAGCAAACAGGATAACTACGAGCAGTACTTC.

This clonotype has ten or more counts. The chain joins TRBV7-8 to TRBJ1-6; D possibly corresponds to TRBD1 (6 bases). CDR3 length: 18 amino acids. Trimming removed 2 bases at V and 9 bases at J, with 23 bases between. Germline lookup yields CDR1 SGHVS and CDR2 FQNEAQ. The CDR3 bases are TGTGCCAGCAGCTTAACGGGATGGGGAGGGGGACGCCCTTCACCCCTCCACTTT. This codes for CASSLTGWGGGRPSPLHF. The full variable domain, with the rest looked up from reference TRBV7-8 and TRBJ1-6, is GAGVSQSPRYKVAKRGQDVALRCDPISGHVSLFWYQQALGQGPEFLTYFQNEAQLDKSGLPSDRFFAERPEGSVSTLKIQRTQQEDSAVYLCASSLTGWGGGRPSPLHFGNGTRLTVT.

The chain employs TRBV29-1 and TRBJ1-2; 8 bases agree with TRBD1. The CDR3 covers 12 residues. The V gene end was trimmed by 5 bases and the J gene end by 6 bases; junction bases not matched to a gene: 5. The V gene's germline CDR1 is SQVTM and CDR2 ANQGSEA. This CDR3 reads CSVYGQGNGYTF. The DNA for the CDR3 is TGCAGCGTTTACGGACAGGGTAATGGCTACACCTTC.

This chain links TRBV6-2 or TRBV6-3 with TRBJ2-7, with TRBD1 matching 7 bases. The CDR3 totals 14 residues. The germline gives CDR1 MNHEY, CDR2 SVGEGT. V lost 5 bases and J lost 2; bases outside the gene matches: 6. For the CDR3, the DNA is TGTGCCAGCAGTATGACAGGGTGGGCCTACGAGCAGTACTTC. It translates to CASSMTGWAYEQYF.

Only a few counts were recorded for this clonotype. This chain links TRBV7-9 with TRBJ1-1; D uncertain. V lost 4 bases and J 0 bases, leaving 6 bases between the germline ends. CDR3 length: 13 amino acids. The germline CDR1 and CDR2 sequences are SEHNR and FQNEAQ (reference sequence). The CDR3 here is CASSWRMNTEAFF. CDR3 in DNA: TGTGCCAGCAGCTGGCGGATGAACACTGAAGCTTTCTTT.

The chain employs TRBV7-9 and TRBJ1-1; the match to TRBD1 covers 12 bases. Germline V lookup: CDR1 SEHNR, CDR2 FQNEAQ (reference sequence). Losses at the gene ends were 4 bases for V and 7 bases for J; bases not matched to a gene: 7. The CDR3 loop spans 15 amino acids. CDR3 loop: CASSSGQGAFIEAFF. In nucleotides, the CDR3 is TGTGCCAGCAGCTCGGGACAGGGGGCTTTCATTGAAGCTTTCTTT.

This clonotype was counted a single time. The rearrangement joins TRBV29-1 to TRBJ1-2; no reliable D call. This CDR3 contains 9 residues. CDR1 is SQVTM, CDR2 ANQGSEA, per germline. Trimming left V 7 bases short and J 4 bases short, with 4 bases between. The CDR3 reads CSGFYGYTF. The CDR3 region has the DNA TGCAGCGGGTTCTATGGCTACACCTTC.

The sample holds one count of this clonotype. This could be a read error, since a much larger clone is one nucleotide away. The DNA for the CDR3 is TGTGCCATCAGTCATGGGGTAGACACTGAAGCTTTCTTT. Translated: CAISHGVDTEAFF. The rearrangement joins TRBV10-3 to TRBJ1-1; D unclear. V was cut by 5 bases and J by 3 bases, with 10 bases left in between. The CDR3 totals 13 residues. Germline V gene data show CDR1 as ENHRY and CDR2 as SYGVKD.

This clonotype was observed at least ten times. J is TRBJ2-7 and V is TRBV7-8; TRBD2 agrees at 13 bases. V was pared by 8 bases and J by 6 bases, with 7 bases of the junction left unmatched. Per the germline V gene, CDR1 is SGHVS and CDR2 is FQNEAQ. The CDR3 totals 14 residues. The CDR3, as DNA: TGTGCCAGCCGCTGGACTAGCGGGAGCGGCGAGCAGTACTTC. Its translation is CASRWTSGSGEQYF.

Only one count was recorded for this clonotype. The chain joins TRBV7-4 to TRBJ1-1; 8 nucleotides agree with TRBD1. Germline CDR1 reads SGHVT; CDR2 reads SQSDAQ. The CDR3 has 17 amino acids. Unmatched junction bases numbered 13, after V lost 6 bases and J lost 1 base. The CDR3 coding sequence is TGTGCCAGCAGTTGGGGCCCAGGGGGCTTATGGAACACTGAAGCTTTCTTT. The encoded protein is CASSWGPGGLWNTEAFF.

The chain joins TRBV7-2 to TRBJ1-4; D is undetermined. Trimming shortened V by 5 bases and J by 7 bases, and 14 bases separated the two germline ends. The germline V gene encodes CDR1 SGHTA and CDR2 FQGNSA. The CDR3 is made up of 14 amino acids. CDR3 sequence (DNA): TGTGCCAGCAGCGTAGGCCGGCGGGGTGAAAAACTGTTTTTT. Protein product: CASSVGRRGEKLFF.

At least ten counts were recorded for this clonotype. This sequence joins TRBV5-1 and TRBJ1-1; perhaps TRBD1 as D (5 bases). This CDR3 contains 15 residues. Germline V gene lookup returns CDR1 SGHRS and CDR2 YFSETQ. Trimming cost V 0 bases and J 2 bases, with 11 bases left between them. CDR3 sequence reads: CASSLAGHLNTEAFF. The DNA of the CDR3 is TGCGCCAGCAGCTTGGCAGGACACCTAAACACTGAAGCTTTCTTT.

This clonotype has a count of ten or more. The chain recombines TRBV7-2 with TRBJ1-1, with 8 bases identical to TRBD1. Losses at the gene ends were 3 bases for V and 5 bases for J; bases not matched to a gene: 8. This CDR3 comprises 15 residues. Germline-derived CDR1 and CDR2 are SGHTA and FQGNSA. The CDR3 DNA follows: TGTGCCAGCAGCTTCAGCCTGGACAGGGTTACTGAAGCTTTCTTT. Translation: CASSFSLDRVTEAFF.

The V call is TRBV7-2, the J call TRBJ2-7; unclear D gene. From germline, CDR1 is SGHTA and CDR2 FQGNSA. The CDR3 loop spans 13 amino acids. Trimming cost V 0 bases and J 3 bases, with 6 bases left between them. The CDR3 nucleotides are TGTGCCAGCAGCTTAGCGGGCTGCTACGAGCAGTACTTC. The encoded protein is CASSLAGCYEQYF.

V and J are TRBV10-3 and TRBJ2-7, with D maybe TRBD2 (6 bases). Germline V lookup: CDR1 ENHRY, CDR2 SYGVKD. The length of the CDR3 is 11 residues. The V and J ends lost 11 bases and 6 bases respectively, with 14 bases between them. CDR3 nucleotide sequence: TGTGCCGCCAGAAGGGGACTCGAGCAGTACTTC. As protein: CAARRGLEQYF.

The gene calls are TRBV4-1 and TRBJ2-5; possibly TRBD1 for D (5 bases). In germline, CDR1 is MGHRA, CDR2 YSYEKL. The ends were cut back, 0 bases at V and 3 bases at J, with 17 bases in the middle. This CDR3 has 17 amino acids. For the CDR3, the DNA is TGCGCCAGCAGCCAAGATCGCACAGGCCGGGTGGAAGAGACCCAGTACTTC. Protein sequence: CASSQDRTGRVEETQYF.

V is TRBV5-1 and J is TRBJ1-5; TRBD1 aligns across 9 bases. The CDR3 loop spans 17 amino acids. Germline V gene sequence: CDR1 SGHRS, CDR2 YFSETQ. V lost 4 bases and J lost 0; bases outside the gene matches: 8. The CDR3 region is CASSPGQGLDSNQPQHF. The CDR3 DNA reads TGCGCCAGCAGCCCCGGACAGGGGCTGGATAGCAATCAGCCCCAGCATTTT.